These T cell receptor beta chains were read from a single sample in a study of T cell repertoires in cytomegalovirus infection. These receptors' targets are unknown. Each CDR3 protein gets one entry after TCRdb re-called the reads with MiXCR. The sample lists fewer than 900,000 distinct CDR3 sequences, just under 30% occurring once. Here the sequenced sample was cultured CD8+ T cells from PBMCs, taken from culture after CMV antigen stimulation. The receptors derive from a human donor in good health (CMV status not recorded). Some clones in this sample may be carry-over from other donors' samples. Each CDR3 is given with its conserved first and last residue. D genes are given only for firm matches. The size of a clone is reported for some rows only, either as once, few or many, or as a class for expanded clones.

V	J	size	D	DNA	CDR3
TRBV6-1	TRBJ2-3	few	-	TGTGCCAGCAGTGAAGTGGGGGGCATCACAGATACGCAGTATTTT	CASSEVGGITDTQYF
TRBV7-9	TRBJ2-6	many	-	TGTGCCAGCAGCTCTCCCCCTTGGGGGAGCGGGGCCAACGTCCTGACTTTC	CASSSPPWGSGANVLTF
TRBV27	TRBJ2-3	few	-	TGTGCCAGCAGTTTATGGAGCACAGATACGCAGTATTTT	CASSLWSTDTQYF
TRBV28	TRBJ2-2	-	TRBD1	TGTGCCAGCAGTTACTACAGGGGTGGCGGGGAGCTGTTTTTT	CASSYYRGGGELFF
TRBV6-6	TRBJ1-4	-	TRBD1	TGTGCCAGCAGTCGGGACAGGGTGGATTTAAGAGAAAAACTGTTTTTT	CASSRDRVDLREKLFF
TRBV27	TRBJ1-2	few	-	TGTGCCAGCAGTTTCAAACAGGGTTCTGGCTACACCTTC	CASSFKQGSGYTF
TRBV25-1	TRBJ2-7	few	TRBD1	TGTGCCAGCAGTGAATTCTATGGGCCGGGACAGGACGAGCAGTACTTC	CASSEFYGPGQDEQYF
TRBV6-1	TRBJ1-2	few	-	TGTGCCAGCAGTGAACAACCTACAGGGCCGGCAAACTATGGCTACACCTTC	CASSEQPTGPANYGYTF
TRBV7-2	TRBJ1-1	many	-	TGTGCCAGCAGCTTAGAACAGATGAACACTGAAGCTTTCTTT	CASSLEQMNTEAFF
TRBV7-2	TRBJ1-1	many	TRBD1	TGTGCCAGCAGCCCAGGGACAGGGAGGCTTCAGACAAAAGCTTTCTTT	CASSPGTGRLQTKAFF
TRBV7-3	TRBJ2-1	-	-	TGTGCCAGCAGCTTAAAAGGCGGGGTAAGCTCCTACAATGAGCAGTTCTTC	CASSLKGGVSSYNEQFF
TRBV27	TRBJ1-6	once	-	TGTGCCAGCAGTTTTGGAGGGCAGTCACCCCTCCACTTT	CASSFGGQSPLHF
TRBV7-8	TRBJ2-5	many	TRBD1	TGTGCCAGCAGCTCTAAGCCCGGGGCAGGGGGCGTAGAGACCCAGTACTTC	CASSSKPGAGGVETQYF
TRBV7-9	TRBJ2-7	-	-	TGTGCCAGCAGCTTAGCGGGCAGGCCTTACGAGCAGTACTTC	CASSLAGRPYEQYF
TRBV7-2	TRBJ2-7	many	-	TGTGCCAGCAGCTTAGAGCCCAGAAGTCTCTACGAGCAGTACTTC	CASSLEPRSLYEQYF
TRBV6-5	TRBJ1-2	many	TRBD1	TGTGCCAGCAGTTACGACAGGGACTATGGCTACACCTTC	CASSYDRDYGYTF
TRBV7-8	TRBJ2-2	few	-	TGTGCCAGCAGCGTCTCGACGGCGCCCGCCCCAACCGGGGAGCTGTTTTTT	CASSVSTAPAPTGELFF
TRBV27	TRBJ1-1	-	-	TGTGCCAGCAGTCCCCTCCCCGAGGGTTGGGGCACTGAAGCTTTCTTT	CASSPLPEGWGTEAFF